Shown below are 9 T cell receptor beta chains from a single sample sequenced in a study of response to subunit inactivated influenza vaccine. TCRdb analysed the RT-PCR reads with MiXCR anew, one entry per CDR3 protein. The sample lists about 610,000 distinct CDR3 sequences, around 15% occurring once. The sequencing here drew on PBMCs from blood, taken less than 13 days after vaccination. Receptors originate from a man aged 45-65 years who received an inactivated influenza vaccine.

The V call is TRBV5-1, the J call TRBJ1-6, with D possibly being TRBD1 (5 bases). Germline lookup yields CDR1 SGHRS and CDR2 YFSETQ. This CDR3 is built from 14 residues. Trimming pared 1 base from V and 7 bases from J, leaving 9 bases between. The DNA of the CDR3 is TGCGCCAGCAGCTTGCGGGGGGAGAATTCACCCCTCCACTTT. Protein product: CASSLRGENSPLHF.

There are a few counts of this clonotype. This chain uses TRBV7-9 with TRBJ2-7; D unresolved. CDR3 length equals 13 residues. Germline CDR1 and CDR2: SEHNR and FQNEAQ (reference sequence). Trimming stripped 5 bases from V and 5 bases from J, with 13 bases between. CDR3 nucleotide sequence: TGTGCCAGCAGCCACAGAGGCGCGGACGAGCAGTACTTC. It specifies CASSHRGADEQYF.

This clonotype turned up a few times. CDR3 DNA: TGCGCCAGCAGCTCACTTAGTTCCGGGGAGCTGTTTTTT. Its translation: CASSSLSSGELFF. This chain links TRBV5-1 with TRBJ2-2; no reliable D call. CDR1 SGHRS and CDR2 YFSETQ come from the germline V gene. V lost 3 bases and J lost 6, with 9 bases in between. CDR3 size: 13 residues.

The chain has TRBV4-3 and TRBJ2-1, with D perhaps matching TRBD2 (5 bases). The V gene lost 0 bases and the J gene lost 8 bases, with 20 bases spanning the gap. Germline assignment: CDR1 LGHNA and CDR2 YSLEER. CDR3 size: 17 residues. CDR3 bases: TGCGCCAGCAGCCAAGATCATGTAGTAGGGTTTAGCGATGAGCAGTTCTTC. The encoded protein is CASSQDHVVGFSDEQFF.

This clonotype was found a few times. The CDR3 DNA reads TGTGCCAGCAGTGCAACAGGGTACCCAGAGACCCAGTACTTC. Protein: CASSATGYPETQYF. The chain uses TRBV28 and TRBJ2-5; weak D call: TRBD1 (6 bases). CDR1 and CDR2 (germline): MDHEN, SYDVKM. Trimming cost V 5 bases and J 4 bases, with 14 bases left between them. The CDR3 totals 14 residues.

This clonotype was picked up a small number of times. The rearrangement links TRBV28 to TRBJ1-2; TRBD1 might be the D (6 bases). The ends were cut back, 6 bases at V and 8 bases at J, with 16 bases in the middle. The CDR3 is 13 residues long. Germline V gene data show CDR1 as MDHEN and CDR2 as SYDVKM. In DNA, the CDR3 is TGTGCCAGCAGCTCATACCGAGGGGGGGGCTACACCTTC. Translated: CASSSYRGGGYTF.

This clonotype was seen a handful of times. CDR3 DNA: TGTGCCAGCAGTCCCCGGGGGGGGGAGGCCCAGTACTTC. Protein: CASSPRGGEAQYF. The rearrangement joins TRBV27 to TRBJ2-5, with TRBD2 identical over 8 bases. Trimming took 5 bases from V and 9 from J; bases not matched to a gene: 8. Germline CDR1 reads MNHEY; CDR2 reads SMNVEV (reference sequence). CDR3 length: 13 residues.

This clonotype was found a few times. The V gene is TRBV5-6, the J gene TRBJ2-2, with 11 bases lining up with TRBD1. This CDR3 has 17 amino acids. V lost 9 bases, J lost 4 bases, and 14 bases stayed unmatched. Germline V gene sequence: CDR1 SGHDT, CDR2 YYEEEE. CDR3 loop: CATATGTGGSTTGELFF. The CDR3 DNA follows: TGTGCCACCGCGACCGGGACAGGGGGATCGACCACCGGGGAGCTGTTTTTT.

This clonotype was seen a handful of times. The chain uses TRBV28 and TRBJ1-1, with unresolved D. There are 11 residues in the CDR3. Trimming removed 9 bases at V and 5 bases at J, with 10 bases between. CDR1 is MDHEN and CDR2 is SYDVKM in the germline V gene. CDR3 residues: CASKGGTEAFF. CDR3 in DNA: TGTGCCAGTAAAGGTGGAACTGAAGCTTTCTTT.